These 28 T cell receptor beta chains came from one sample sequenced in a study of blood T cell repertoires in COVID-19. The data were produced by immunoSEQ multiplex PCR, yet TCRdb's version contains in-frame clones alone and is incomplete. Of 190,000 or so clones listed, approximately 87% were seen once; the top ten hold approximately 0.93%. The sequenced sample consisted of peripheral blood. These receptors all stem from a woman aged 18 to 35 who had recovered from COVID-19.

The chain uses TRBV18 and TRBJ1-4; tentatively, D is TRBD1 (6 bases). The CDR3 has 15 amino acids. Deletions cut 3 bases from V and 2 bases from J, with 10 bases between. In germline, CDR1 is KGHSH, CDR2 LQKENI. The CDR3 coding sequence is TGTGCCAGCTCACCCTTACAGGGTACTAATGAAAAACTGTTTTTT. Translating gives CASSPLQGTNEKLFF.

The V call is TRBV7-9, the J call TRBJ1-4; D unresolved. CDR1 and CDR2 (germline): SEHNR, FQNEAQ (reference sequence). This CDR3 has 15 residues. V was pared by 5 bases and J by 8 bases, with 18 bases between. CDR3 amino acids: CASSPGLGVAEKLFF. The CDR3 DNA follows: TGTGCCAGCAGCCCCGGTTTAGGAGTGGCGGAAAAACTGTTTTTT. The full variable domain, completed using reference TRBV7-9 and TRBJ1-4, is DTGVSQNPRHKITKRGQNVTFRCDPISEHNRLYWYRQTLGQGPEFLTYFQNEAQLEKSRLLSDRFSAERPKGSFSTLEIQRTEQGDSAMYLCASSPGLGVAEKLFFGSGTQLSVL.

This chain connects TRBV5-1 to TRBJ2-2; no clear D. The V and J ends lost 0 bases and 0 bases respectively, with 6 bases between them. The germline V gene has CDR1 SGHRS and CDR2 YFSETQ. The CDR3 extends over 15 amino acids. CDR3 sequence: CASSLVQPNTGELFF. In DNA, the CDR3 is TGCGCCAGCAGCTTGGTACAGCCGAACACCGGGGAGCTGTTTTTT.

J is TRBJ1-1 and V is TRBV18; TRBD1 agrees at 9 bases. CDR3 length: 14 amino acids. The ends lost 3 bases at V and 12 bases at J; junction bases unmatched: 11. The germline V gene has CDR1 KGHSH and CDR2 LQKENI. CDR3 residues: CASSPDRGIHESFF. CDR3 sequence (DNA): TGTGCCAGCTCACCGGACAGGGGAATTCACGAATCTTTCTTT.

The rearrangement joins TRBV14 to TRBJ2-5; TRBD1 matches 9 bases. After removal of 3 bases from V and 6 bases from J, the junction contained 5 bases not matched to a gene. The CDR3 runs to 14 residues. The V gene's germline CDR1 is SGHDN and CDR2 FVKESK. CDR3 sequence reads: CASSHGQGWKTQYF. Written as DNA, the CDR3 is TGTGCCAGCAGCCATGGACAGGGGTGGAAGACCCAGTACTTC.

This clone has only one observation. The rearrangement uses TRBV9 and TRBJ2-3; D may be TRBD2 (6 bases). V was shortened by 1 base and J by 4 bases, with 16 bases between the two germline ends. This CDR3 has 16 residues. CDR1 is SGDLS, CDR2 YYNGEE, per germline. Here the CDR3 reads CASSVLPLVAADTQYF. CDR3 DNA sequence: TGTGCCAGCAGCGTACTCCCCTTAGTAGCGGCAGATACGCAGTATTTT.

The V gene is TRBV27, the J gene TRBJ2-5, with 7 nucleotides matching TRBD1. The CDR3 loop spans 15 amino acids. Germline V gene sequence: CDR1 MNHEY, CDR2 SMNVEV (reference sequence). V trimming: 4 bases; J trimming: 5 bases; junction bases outside the gene matches: 10. CDR3 in DNA: TGTGCCAGCAGTTCCGAGGGGGCCACCAGGGAGACCCAGTACTTC. Its protein is CASSSEGATRETQYF.

The chain joins TRBV27 to TRBJ1-6; D uncertain. The germline V gene encodes CDR1 MNHEY and CDR2 SMNVEV (reference sequence). The CDR3 extends over 15 amino acids. The V end was cut by 2 bases, the J end by 6 bases, with 11 bases between. CDR3 in DNA: TGTGCCAGCAGTTTAGTTACAGAGGGTAATTCACCCCTCCACTTT. It translates to CASSLVTEGNSPLHF.

The V gene is TRBV11-2, the J gene TRBJ2-3; 7 bases are a match to TRBD1. This CDR3 spans 14 amino acids. With 5 bases clipped from V and 1 base from J, the junction kept 3 bases outside the gene matches. Germline loops: CDR1 SGHAT, CDR2 FQNNGV. The CDR3 protein is CASSPGTGTDTQYF. The CDR3 DNA reads as TGTGCCAGCAGCCCAGGGACAGGCACAGATACGCAGTATTTT.

The chain combines TRBV5-1 with TRBJ1-5; 8 bases are shared with TRBD1. Germline V gives CDR1 SGHRS, CDR2 YFSETQ. V shed 0 bases and J 3 bases; nucleotides not matched to a gene: 2. This CDR3 has 15 residues. This chain's CDR3 is CASSLAGQANQPQHF. The CDR3 DNA reads TGCGCCAGCAGCTTGGCGGGACAGGCCAATCAGCCCCAGCATTTT. The whole variable domain, filled in from reference TRBV5-1 and TRBJ1-5, reads KAGVTQTPRYLIKTRGQQVTLSCSPISGHRSVSWYQQTPGQGLQFLFEYFSETQRNKGNFPGRFSGRQFSNSRSEMNVSTLELGDSALYLCASSLAGQANQPQHFGDGTRLSIL.

V gene TRBV5-5 combines with J gene TRBJ2-5, with D perhaps matching TRBD2 (7 bases). The germline gives CDR1 SGHKS, CDR2 YYEKEE (reference sequence). The CDR3 loop spans 15 amino acids. Trimming took 1 base from V and 4 from J, leaving 14 bases between them. The CDR3: CASSLLGGPGETQYF. The DNA for the CDR3 is TGTGCCAGCAGCTTGTTGGGGGGGCCGGGAGAGACCCAGTACTTC.

This rearrangement joins TRBV15 to TRBJ1-1; D remains unclear. Trimming left V 5 bases short and J 0 bases short, with 10 bases between. This CDR3 is 14 amino acids long. In germline, CDR1 is LNHNV, CDR2 YYDKDF (reference sequence). Written as DNA, the CDR3 is TGTGCCACCAGCTCGGGGTTAATGAACACTGAAGCTTTCTTT. Translating it yields CATSSGLMNTEAFF. The complete variable domain, with remaining parts taken from reference TRBV15 and TRBJ1-1, reads DAMVIQNPRYQVTQFGKPVTLSCSQTLNHNVMYWYQQKSSQAPKLLFHYYDKDFNNEADTPDNFQSRRPNTSFCFLDIRSPGLGDTAMYLCATSSGLMNTEAFFGQGTRLTVV.

The CDR3 sequence: CASSLRRTGGTEAFF. CDR3 DNA: TGTGCCAGCAGCTTGCGAAGGACAGGGGGCACTGAAGCTTTCTTT. The chain recombines TRBV5-6 with TRBJ1-1; 10 nucleotides align to TRBD1. This CDR3 is built from 15 residues. Trimming took 1 base from V and 4 from J; bases not matched to a gene: 4. CDR1 is SGHDT and CDR2 is YYEEEE in the germline V gene.

The rearrangement joins TRBV19 to TRBJ2-7; D uncertain. This CDR3 has 13 residues. Germline CDR1 reads LNHDA; CDR2 reads SQIVND (reference sequence). V gave up 6 bases and J gave up 2 bases, with 11 bases separating them. In nucleotides, the CDR3 is TGTGCCAGTAGCGAGACTCAAACCTACGAGCAGTACTTC. Protein sequence: CASSETQTYEQYF.

The rearrangement links TRBV18 to TRBJ1-1; D ambiguous. V gave up 4 bases and J gave up 3 bases, with 6 bases separating them. Per germline, CDR1 KGHSH and CDR2 LQKENI. This CDR3 comprises 12 residues. CDR3 sequence reads: CASSRPDTEAFF. CDR3 in DNA: TGTGCCAGCTCACGACCCGACACTGAAGCTTTCTTT.

The chain recombines TRBV9 with TRBJ2-1; 15 nucleotides agree with TRBD2. The CDR3 spans 15 residues. The V segment lost 0 bases and the J segment 10 bases; nucleotides outside the gene matches: 2. Per the germline V gene, CDR1 is SGDLS and CDR2 is YYNGEE. The CDR3 protein is CASSVDGTSGREQFF. The CDR3 DNA reads as TGTGCCAGCAGCGTAGATGGGACTAGCGGGAGGGAGCAGTTCTTC.

The V gene is TRBV7-9, the J gene TRBJ2-5, with 8 positions matching TRBD1. Germline V gene sequence: CDR1 SEHNR, CDR2 FQNEAQ (reference sequence). The ends lost 2 bases at V and 4 bases at J; junction bases unmatched: 3. This CDR3 has 14 amino acids. The CDR3 region has the DNA TGTGCCAGCAGCTTATCAACAGGGGGAGAGACCCAGTACTTC. This encodes CASSLSTGGETQYF.

The chain carries TRBV6-6 and TRBJ1-3, with 8 bases aligning to TRBD1. This CDR3 has 15 residues. The J segment lost 1 base and the V segment lost 7 bases, leaving 6 bases of the junction unmatched. The germline V gene has CDR1 MNHNY and CDR2 SVGAGI (reference sequence). DNA of the CDR3: TGTGCCAGCACCATAAGGACAGGGTCTGGAAACACCATATATTTT. This translates into CASTIRTGSGNTIYF.

This chain links TRBV5-4 with TRBJ2-7, with 7 nucleotides matching TRBD1. Losses at the gene ends were 1 base for V and 1 base for J; bases not matched to a gene: 2. The CDR3 has 14 residues. Per the germline V gene, CDR1 is SGHNT and CDR2 is YYREEE (reference sequence). The CDR3 region has the DNA TGTGCCAGCAGCTTGAACAGGGGTTCCTACGAGCAGTACTTC. Its translation: CASSLNRGSYEQYF.

CDR3 in amino acids: CASSLVGGRGYGYTF. The CDR3 nucleotides are TGTGCCAGCAGCTTAGTCGGGGGGCGAGGCTATGGCTACACCTTC. This rearrangement joins TRBV11-2 to TRBJ1-2; TRBD1 is a possible D gene (6 bases). This CDR3 region has 15 residues. V was shortened by 1 base and J by 4 bases, with 13 bases between the two germline ends. CDR1 and CDR2 from the germline V gene are SGHAT and FQNNGV.

This sequence joins TRBV7-2 and TRBJ2-7, with TRBD1 as a possible D gene (7 bases). Trimming took off 1 base at V and 2 bases at J, with 18 bases between the two ends. In germline, CDR1 is SGHTA, CDR2 FQGNSA. The CDR3 length is 17 residues. CDR3 nucleotide sequence: TGTGCCAGCAGCTTAGGAATTGCGGGGACAGTAGCCTACGAGCAGTACTTC. Protein product: CASSLGIAGTVAYEQYF.

The count of this clone is one. The CDR3 reads CASSEPVDRDNTEAFF. The CDR3 bases are TGTGCCAGCAGTGAACCCGTGGACAGGGACAACACTGAAGCTTTCTTT. The V call is TRBV2, the J call TRBJ1-1, with 8 bases matching TRBD1. The CDR3 consists of 16 residues. The junction had 7 bases not matched to a gene; V was cut back by 2 bases and J by 2 bases. The germline V gene has CDR1 SNHLY and CDR2 FYNNEI.

The chain recombines TRBV30 with TRBJ2-3, with TRBD2 matching 15 bases. The length of the CDR3 is 15 residues. V dropped 5 bases and J dropped 2; count of bases not matched to a gene: 2. Germline V gives CDR1 GTSNPN, CDR2 SVGIG (reference sequence). CDR3 DNA sequence: TGTGCCTGGGGACTAGCGGGAGGGGTCACAGATACGCAGTATTTT. Protein: CAWGLAGGVTDTQYF.

The genes are TRBV6-5 and TRBJ1-2, with 7 positions matching TRBD1. This CDR3 is 14 amino acids long. Trimming cost V 6 bases and J 6 bases; bases outside gene matches: 10. In germline, CDR1 is MNHEY, CDR2 SVGAGI. The CDR3 sequence: CASSRDSLGDGYTF. The CDR3 nucleotides are TGTGCCAGCAGCCGGGACAGCCTGGGGGATGGCTACACCTTC.

The chain recombines TRBV12-3 or TRBV12-4 with TRBJ1-1; the D is unclear. This CDR3 is built from 13 residues. The V end lost 7 bases, the J end lost 3 bases, and 12 bases lay between the germline ends. The CDR3 loop is CASTLTRDTEAFF. The CDR3 nucleotides are TGTGCCAGCACCCTTACCCGGGACACTGAAGCTTTCTTT.

In its sample, this clone was seen a few times. V is TRBV6-5 and J is TRBJ2-1; TRBD2 matches at 13 bases. Per the germline V gene, CDR1 is MNHEY and CDR2 is SVGAGI. V lost 8 bases, J lost 7 bases, and 5 bases stayed unmatched. This CDR3 has 14 residues. The CDR3 spells CASWTSGGLNEQFF. CDR3 DNA sequence: TGTGCCAGCTGGACTAGCGGGGGTTTAAATGAGCAGTTCTTC.

The V gene is TRBV19, the J gene TRBJ2-5; 7 positions match TRBD2. The CDR3 has 14 residues. Germline V gene data show CDR1 as LNHDA and CDR2 as SQIVND (reference sequence). With V trimmed by 7 bases and J by 4 bases, 9 bases remained unmatched. CDR3 nucleotides: TGTGCCAGTAACGCGGGAGTGGGAGGAGAGACCCAGTACTTC. It translates to CASNAGVGGETQYF.

The rearrangement uses TRBV12-3 or TRBV12-4 and TRBJ2-1; the D is unclear. V lost 3 bases and J 10 bases, leaving 13 bases between the germline ends. The CDR3 sequence is 13 residues long. This chain's CDR3 is CASSFRWANEQFF. CDR3 in DNA: TGTGCCAGCAGTTTTAGGTGGGCGAACGAGCAGTTCTTC.